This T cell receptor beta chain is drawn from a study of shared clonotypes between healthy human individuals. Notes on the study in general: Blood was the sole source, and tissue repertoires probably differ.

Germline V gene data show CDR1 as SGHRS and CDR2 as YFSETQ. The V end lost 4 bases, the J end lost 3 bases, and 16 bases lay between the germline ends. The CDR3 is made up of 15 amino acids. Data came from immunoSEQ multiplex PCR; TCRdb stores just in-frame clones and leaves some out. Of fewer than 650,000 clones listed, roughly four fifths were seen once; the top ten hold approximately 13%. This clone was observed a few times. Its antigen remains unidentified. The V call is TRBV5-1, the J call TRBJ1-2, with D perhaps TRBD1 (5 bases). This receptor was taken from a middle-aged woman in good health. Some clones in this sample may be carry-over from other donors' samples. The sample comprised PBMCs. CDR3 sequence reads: CASSGGGGVDYGYTF. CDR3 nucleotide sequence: TGCGCCAGCAGCGGCGGGGGAGGGGTAGACTATGGCTACACCTTC.